This T cell receptor beta chain was profiled in a study of shared clonotypes between healthy human individuals. As regards this clone: What it binds is not known.

Sequencing was performed with immunoSEQ multiplex PCR; in TCRdb, only in-frame clones are kept and a portion is missing. The sample includes roughly 300,000 clones, 70% to 75% of them seen just once. The study's findings and limits: Sharing across four donors was seen in 4% to 5% of naive CD4 clonotypes. Despite large depth, rarefaction showed incomplete sorted-subset sequencing.

Germline V gene data show CDR1 as MNHEY and CDR2 as SMNVEV (reference sequence). CDR3 length: 14 residues. V lost 4 bases, J lost 8 bases, and 7 bases stayed unmatched. The V call is TRBV27, the J call TRBJ2-2; TRBD2 aligns across 7 bases. This clonotype was obtained from a man younger than 40 in good health. The sequencing input was memory CD4+ T cells sorted from blood. This sample's subset: CD45RA-negative fraction. The CDR3 sequence: CASSWGRAAGELFF. The CDR3 DNA is TGTGCCAGCAGTTGGGGGAGGGCCGCTGGGGAGCTGTTTTTT.